This T cell receptor beta chain is from a study of blood T cells in healthy people across ages. Through a sample-barcoded 5' primer and a J-beta primer mix, a second PCR was run for roughly 6 to 12 cycles. TCRdb called the 5' RACE reads again in MiXCR, with one record for every CDR3 protein. The data show 1.8 million or so distinct CDR3 sequences, around 42% seen once. This clonotype appeared a few times. Its antigen remains unidentified. Extraction of total RNA produced a minimum of 5.5 micrograms from each sample. Findings and limits, study-wide: TCR beta diversity per million T cells fell roughly linearly with age. Higher diversity, along with more naive CD4+ cells, distinguished long-lived donors from aged donors. Investigators treated diversity estimates from one million T cells as underestimates.

The CDR3 sequence is 15 residues long. This clonotype originated in a human donor in good health. V and J are TRBV21-1 and TRBJ2-7; TRBD1, the table's D call, lacks a check against the DNA. TRBV21-1 is a listed pseudogene. Sequencing input: blood. As DNA, the CDR3 is TGTGCCAGCACCGTCAATTACAGGGACCCCTACGAGCAGTACTTC. Its translation is CASTVNYRDPYEQYF.